These 14 T cell receptor beta chains came from one sample sequenced in a study of siplizumab effects on memory and regulatory T cells. TCRdb's copy holds only in-frame clones and misses some; the assay was immunoSEQ multiplex PCR. The sample has some 52,000 clones; 95% to 98% are singletons. Source material: naive CD4+ T cells sorted from blood. Source of these receptors: a human donor in good health.

This chain links TRBV28 with TRBJ2-7, with D maybe TRBD1 (6 bases). This CDR3 has 13 amino acids. The V end lost 1 base, the J end lost 5 bases, and 9 bases lay between the germline ends. Germline loops: CDR1 MDHEN, CDR2 SYDVKM. The CDR3 loop reads CASSLSGADEQYF. The CDR3 nucleotides read TGTGCCAGCAGTTTATCAGGGGCGGACGAGCAGTACTTC.

The chain recombines TRBV29-1 with TRBJ1-2; tentative D call: TRBD1 (6 bases). The germline V gene encodes CDR1 SQVTM and CDR2 ANQGSEA. The CDR3 has 15 residues. The V gene lost 4 bases and the J gene lost 0 bases, with 15 bases spanning the gap. CDR3 nucleotide sequence: TGCAGCGTTGCCAAAGGGGGGGGAGCTAACTATGGCTACACCTTC. Translated: CSVAKGGGANYGYTF.

V is TRBV19 and J is TRBJ2-1; 8 bases fit TRBD1. The germline CDR1 and CDR2 sequences are LNHDA and SQIVND (reference sequence). This CDR3 is built from 14 residues. V gave up 3 bases and J gave up 8 bases; unmatched junction bases: 6. In DNA form, the CDR3 reads TGTGCCAGTAGTATCCGGACAGGGAATGATGAGCAGTTCTTC. Translation gives CASSIRTGNDEQFF.

V is TRBV7-2 and J is TRBJ2-1; D not resolved. CDR3 size: 13 residues. V lost 4 bases and J lost 12, with 16 bases in between. Germline values: CDR1 SGHTA, CDR2 FQGNSA. CDR3 residues: CASSSVQEFRQFF. The CDR3 DNA sequence: TGTGCCAGCAGCTCCGTCCAGGAGTTCCGGCAGTTCTTC. Using reference TRBV7-2 and TRBJ2-1 for the parts outside the CDR3, the full variable domain is GAGVSQSPSNKVTEKGKDVELRCDPISGHTALYWYRQSLGQGLEFLIYFQGNSAPDKSGLPSDRFSAERTGGSVSTLTIQRTQQEDSAVYLCASSSVQEFRQFFGPGTRLTVL.

V gene TRBV10-3 combines with J gene TRBJ2-5; D unclear. The CDR3 spans 13 residues. Trimming removed 2 bases from V and 5 bases from J, with 9 bases in between. Per the germline V gene, CDR1 is ENHRY and CDR2 is SYGVKD. The CDR3: CAISERKAETQYF. CDR3 nucleotide sequence: TGTGCCATCAGTGAGCGGAAGGCGGAGACCCAGTACTTC.

The gene calls are TRBV28 and TRBJ2-2, with TRBD2 matching over 7 bases. Trimming took 3 bases from V and 6 from J; bases not matched to a gene: 7. This CDR3 has 15 amino acids. CDR1 and CDR2 (germline): MDHEN, SYDVKM. CDR3 region: CASSFGQGGAGELFF. The CDR3 DNA sequence: TGTGCCAGCAGTTTCGGGCAGGGAGGGGCCGGGGAGCTGTTTTTT.

The rearrangement joins TRBV29-1 to TRBJ1-1; D is unclear. CDR1 is SQVTM and CDR2 is ANQGSEA in the germline V gene. V was cut by 2 bases and J by 5 bases, with 12 bases left in between. This CDR3 has 13 amino acids. The CDR3 DNA is TGCAGCGTTGAATTAGGCGGGCGGACTGAAGCTTTCTTT. This codes for CSVELGGRTEAFF.

The chain links TRBV11-3 to TRBJ2-3; D perhaps matches TRBD1 (6 bases). Germline V gene lookup returns CDR1 SGHNT and CDR2 YENEEA. This CDR3 comprises 15 residues. With 7 bases removed from V and 2 bases from J, the gap between germline ends came to 16 bases. CDR3 in amino acids: CASTIGQQYTDTQYF. In DNA, the CDR3 is TGTGCCAGCACCATCGGACAGCAATACACAGATACGCAGTATTTT.

The chain links TRBV14 to TRBJ1-2, with 7 bases fitting TRBD1. J gave up 4 bases and V 5 bases, and 4 bases lay outside the gene matches. Germline loops: CDR1 SGHDN, CDR2 FVKESK. The CDR3 runs 13 residues. CDR3 sequence (DNA): TGTGCCAGCAGCGCGACAGGGATCTATGGCTACACCTTC. Amino acids: CASSATGIYGYTF. Looking up the rest from reference TRBV14 and TRBJ1-2 gives the full variable domain: EAGVTQFPSHSVIEKGQTVTLRCDPISGHDNLYWYRRVMGKEIKFLLHFVKESKQDESGMPNNRFLAERTGGTYSTLKVQPAELEDSGVYFCASSATGIYGYTFGSGTRLTVV.

The chain employs TRBV5-1 and TRBJ2-6; 10 nucleotides align to TRBD1. The V and J ends lost 1 base and 4 bases, in that order; junction bases with no gene match: 14. Looked up from germline, CDR1 is SGHRS and CDR2 is YFSETQ. The CDR3 contains 20 residues. The DNA of the CDR3 is TGCGCCAGCAGCTTGAGAGGCTGGGGACAGGGGTTAGGAGGGGCCAACGTCCTGACTTTC. Translated: CASSLRGWGQGLGGANVLTF.

The rearrangement links TRBV18 to TRBJ1-1; a weak D match, TRBD1 (6 bases). Germline CDR1 and CDR2: KGHSH and LQKENI. This CDR3 contains 16 residues. Between the trimmed V and J ends, which lost 1 base and 1 base, there was a span of 13 bases. CDR3: CASSPRGQGSNTEAFF. In DNA form, the CDR3 reads TGTGCCAGCTCACCACGGGGCCAGGGGTCGAACACTGAAGCTTTCTTT.

The rearrangement links TRBV7-2 to TRBJ2-6; possibly TRBD2 for D (6 bases). Trimming took off 8 bases at V and 4 bases at J, with 21 bases between the two ends. The CDR3 totals 17 residues. Germline V CDR1 and CDR2: SGHTA, FQGNSA. The CDR3 loop is CASAKAGSLEGANVLTF. The CDR3 bases are TGTGCCAGCGCCAAAGCGGGCTCCCTTGAGGGGGCCAACGTCCTGACTTTC.

The chain joins TRBV5-4 to TRBJ1-4, with TRBD1 identical over 7 bases. Germline trimming cut 0 bases from V and 4 bases from J; bases unmatched to any gene: 6. The CDR3 consists of 16 residues. Germline lookup yields CDR1 SGHNT and CDR2 YYREEE (reference sequence). The CDR3 loop is CASSLGGRGSNEKLFF. CDR3 sequence (DNA): TGTGCCAGCAGCTTGGGAGGCAGGGGGAGTAATGAAAAACTGTTTTTT.

This clone occurred once. V gene TRBV28 combines with J gene TRBJ1-2; perhaps TRBD1 as D (5 bases). Germline CDR1 is MDHEN and CDR2 is SYDVKM. CDR3 length: 11 residues. The germline V and J ends were trimmed by 4 bases and 7 bases, with 7 bases remaining between them. The CDR3 spells CASSSQGGYTF. The CDR3 DNA follows: TGTGCCAGCAGTTCGCAGGGTGGCTACACCTTC.